This is a list of T cell receptor beta chains from one sample in a study of shared clonotypes between healthy human individuals. Sequencing used immunoSEQ multiplex PCR; TCRdb keeps in-frame clones, though not all of them. The sample holds 2 million to 2.5 million clones, around 95% seen once. The specimen was naive CD4+ T cells sorted from blood. The source is a man between 18 and 29 years old in good health. CDR3s leave out the opening cysteine and the closing phenylalanine or tryptophan.

>TRBJ2-5|TRBV7-9
ASSYTGSSRETQY
>TRBJ1-6|TRBV5-1
ASSLTSSYNSPLH
>TRBJ1-1|TRBV18
ASSLPTGGRTEAF
>TRBJ1-1|TRBV30
ALRQPAMNTEAF
>TRBJ2-7|TRBV28
ASSYYGTGSYEQY
>TRBJ2-7|TRBV5-1
ASSLMGLSSSYEQY
>TRBJ2-1|TRBV7-7
ASSRDRYNEQF
>TRBJ1-2|TRBV30
ACDILDRVNYGYT
>TRBJ2-1|TRBV28
ASSFLGYSSYNEQF
>TRBJ2-5|TRBV18
ASSPGQQETQY
>TRBJ2-3|TRBV9
ASSVGGRGLDTQY
>TRBJ1-3|TRBV2
ASRGDPGVTGNTIY
>TRBJ2-7|TRBV28
ASSSGQDYEQY
>TRBJ1-5|TRBV28
ATSGGYQPQH
>TRBJ2-5|TRBV7-2
ASSSNPPGTSGQETQY
>TRBJ1-1|TRBV5-1
ASSAGVTENTEAF
>TRBJ1-2|TRBV4-1
ASSQEVSTGRLYGYT
>TRBJ2-7|TRBV10-1
ASSESGQGAHEQY
>TRBJ2-7|TRBV18
ASSPEGRPYEQY
>TRBJ2-4|TRBV4-2
ASSPDLNLAKNIQY
>TRBJ2-2|TRBV6-1
ASSSKGGVELF
>TRBJ2-4|TRBV18
ASSPGQDIQY
>TRBJ2-7|TRBV29-1
SVVLGGQVLYEQY
>TRBJ1-1|TRBV19
ASSKPSTGFMNTEAF
>TRBJ1-2|TRBV28
ASSLARHYGYT
>TRBJ1-6|TRBV12-2
ASRLADRPWLNSPLH
>TRBJ1-6|TRBV2
ASSGRENSPLH
>TRBJ2-7|TRBV10-1
ASKADRGYEQY
>TRBJ1-5|TRBV30
AWGERGNQPQH
>TRBJ2-3|TRBV27
ASPGAASGHTDTQY
>TRBJ2-1|TRBV11-1
ASSPWRGGVSYNEQF
>TRBJ2-1|TRBV9
ASSRQGSYNEQF
>TRBJ1-2|TRBV5-1
ASSSIGQGGYT
>TRBJ2-2|TRBV10-3
AISDPGQTTGELF
>TRBJ1-5|TRBV30
ATDRARGQPQH
>TRBJ2-1|TRBV9
ASSVGGGKDEQF
>TRBJ2-3|TRBV5-1
ASSPGDGVSTDTQY
>TRBJ2-5|TRBV19
ASSSLAGQETQY
>TRBJ1-5|TRBV6-1
ASSEWQGEQPQH
>TRBJ1-4|TRBV4-1
ASSQPNEKLF
>TRBJ2-5|TRBV10-3
AISESLSETQY
>TRBJ2-5|TRBV7-9
ASSFVLGGGETQY
>TRBJ2-7|TRBV6-5
ASSTTGGGTYEQY
>TRBJ1-2|TRBV5-1
ASRGYGYT
>TRBJ1-1|TRBV25-1
ASSGAGGNTEAF
>TRBJ2-7|TRBV15
ATSARQSGEQY
>TRBJ2-7|TRBV5-1
ASSPRPAKRSHEQY
>TRBJ2-5|TRBV6-1
ASSVDRVYQETQY
>TRBJ1-3|TRBV9
ASSVRGEFSGNTIY
>TRBJ1-4|TRBV7-9
ASSSRTATNEKLF
>TRBJ1-2|TRBV5-1
ASTDPGQGNIHGYT
>TRBJ2-7|TRBV28
ASSTAGRGGEQY
>TRBJ1-2|TRBV19
ASSMVVEGGYT
>TRBJ2-3|TRBV19
ASSISWGRADTQY